This record covers a single T cell receptor (beta chain). Some clones are missing from TCRdb's copy, which holds only in-frame ones; the method was immunoSEQ multiplex PCR. This table holds some 130,000 clones, about 80% found once. The donors were part of the validation cohort of roughly 130 subjects. That cohort was separate from the first cohort, which comprised fewer than 800 subjects. The sample is drawn from a study of cytomegalovirus exposure and HLA in healthy donors. The V segment lost 5 bases and the J segment 2 bases; nucleotides outside the gene matches: 8. Looked up from germline, CDR1 is MDHEN and CDR2 is SYDVKM. The CDR3 length is 15 residues.

The sequencing input was PBMCs. This TCR derives from a man aged 25-40 years in good health and CMV-seropositive. The chain carries TRBV28 and TRBJ2-7, with 8 bases lining up with TRBD1. Written as DNA, the CDR3 is TGTGCCAGCAGTCGTTACAGGGGGACCCCCTACGAGCAGTACTTC. As protein: CASSRYRGTPYEQYF.